This TCR beta chain emerged from a study of cytomegalovirus exposure and HLA in healthy donors. The PCR employed 60 Vbeta primers together with 13 Jbeta primers. Sequencing used immunoSEQ multiplex PCR; TCRdb keeps in-frame clones, though not all of them. Altogether about 190,000 clones are present, more than 65% being singletons, with the ten largest covering 3% to 4.5%. Germline V gene lookup returns CDR1 LGHNA and CDR2 YSLEER. CDR3 length: 15 residues. Trimming took 3 bases from V and 8 from J; bases not matched to a gene: 5. This receptor was taken from a man in his fifties in good health and CMV-seronegative. The sequenced sample consisted of PBMCs. This sequence joins TRBV4-3 and TRBJ1-4; TRBD1 agrees at 11 bases. The CDR3: CASSQEGQGVEKLFF. The CDR3 region has the DNA TGCGCCAGCAGCCAGGAGGGACAGGGGGTCGAAAAACTGTTTTTT.